Listed here are 21 T cell receptor beta chains from one sample, sequenced in a study of radiation and T cells in renal cell carcinoma. The assay was immunoSEQ multiplex PCR, and TCRdb's table has in-frame clones only and misses some. Altogether 130,000 to 150,000 clones are present, less than 90% being singletons, with the ten largest covering under 20%. Specified time point: blood 4 weeks post-SBRT, at nephrectomy. Treatment: 15 Gy SBRT to primary tumor, nephrectomy 4 weeks later. Sequenced material: blood, taken from a patient whose treatment included radiotherapy and nephrectomy. These receptors all come from a woman between 45 and 60 years old with renal cell carcinoma.

The CDR3 DNA is TGTGCCAGCAGAACAGGACCCACGGGGTCACCCCTCCACTTT. Residues: CASRTGPTGSPLHF. The gene calls are TRBV6-1 and TRBJ1-6, with D perhaps TRBD1 (5 bases). CDR1 is MNHNS, CDR2 SASEGT, per germline. This CDR3 spans 14 amino acids. V was trimmed by 6 bases and J by 10 bases, leaving 16 bases between them.

A single count supports this clone. V gene TRBV6-1 combines with J gene TRBJ2-7, with a tentative D call TRBD2 (6 bases). Germline V CDR1 and CDR2: MNHNS, SASEGT. The V gene lost 6 bases and the J gene lost 4 bases, with 16 bases spanning the gap. The CDR3 length is 14 residues. CDR3: CASSPGRNLYEQYF. The CDR3 region has the DNA TGTGCCAGCAGCCCGGGGAGGAACCTATACGAGCAGTACTTC.

The chain couples TRBV5-1 to TRBJ2-1; TRBD1 matches at 7 bases. There are 16 residues in the CDR3. V lost 4 bases, J lost 6 bases, and 13 bases stayed unmatched. Germline V gene lookup returns CDR1 SGHRS and CDR2 YFSETQ. The CDR3, as DNA: TGCGCCAGCAGCCACGCTTGGGACAGCTTGGTCAATGAGCAGTTCTTC. Translating it yields CASSHAWDSLVNEQFF.

The chain combines TRBV10-2 with TRBJ1-5; D gene unclear. The germline V gene has CDR1 WSHSY and CDR2 SAAADI. The CDR3 is made up of 12 amino acids. V lost 4 bases to trimming and J lost 5 bases, with 6 bases between them. The CDR3 reads CASSGGDQPQHF. The DNA of the CDR3 is TGCGCCAGCAGTGGTGGGGATCAGCCCCAGCATTTT.

The rearrangement joins TRBV27 to TRBJ1-5; 9 bases agree with TRBD1. Germline CDR1 reads MNHEY; CDR2 reads SMNVEV (reference sequence). This CDR3 is 16 amino acids long. V was pared by 5 bases and J by 3 bases, with 8 bases of the junction left unmatched. CDR3 sequence: CASSPLDRGYNQPQHF. DNA for the CDR3: TGTGCCAGCAGTCCCCTGGACAGGGGATACAATCAGCCCCAGCATTTT.

This chain connects TRBV5-1 to TRBJ1-1, with 8 bases matching TRBD1. The CDR3 extends over 15 amino acids. Trimming took 4 bases from V and 4 from J; bases not matched to a gene: 9. Germline V gene lookup returns CDR1 SGHRS and CDR2 YFSETQ. CDR3 region: CASSADQGAGTEAFF. The CDR3, as DNA: TGCGCCAGCAGCGCGGACCAGGGGGCGGGCACTGAAGCTTTCTTT.

J is TRBJ2-1 and V is TRBV19; D is undetermined. CDR1 and CDR2 (germline): LNHDA, SQIVND (reference sequence). V was shortened by 10 bases and J by 0 bases, with 10 bases between the two germline ends. This CDR3 contains 13 residues. CDR3 sequence reads: CATSTSSYNEQFF. As DNA, the CDR3 is TGTGCCACCTCGACTTCCTCCTACAATGAGCAGTTCTTC.

The chain recombines TRBV19 with TRBJ2-7; 11 positions match TRBD1. Germline lookup yields CDR1 LNHDA and CDR2 SQIVND (reference sequence). V was clipped by 6 bases and J by 7 bases; unmatched bases: 17. CDR3 length equals 17 residues. Here the CDR3 reads CASSGGQGDSPLREQYF. CDR3 in DNA: TGTGCCAGTAGCGGGGGACAGGGGGATTCCCCCCTGAGGGAGCAGTACTTC.

This chain uses TRBV10-3 with TRBJ2-7; the D gene is possibly TRBD1 (6 bases). This CDR3 comprises 12 residues. Trimming removed 4 bases at V and 6 bases at J, with 10 bases between. CDR1 is ENHRY and CDR2 is SYGVKD in the germline V gene. The DNA of the CDR3 is TGTGCCATCAGTGGGGGGCAGGGCGAGCAGTACTTC. It specifies CAISGGQGEQYF.

The chain joins TRBV7-2 to TRBJ1-2; 8 bases are shared with TRBD1. The J segment lost 4 bases and the V segment lost 5 bases, leaving 9 bases of the junction unmatched. CDR1 and CDR2 from the germline V gene are SGHTA and FQGNSA. This CDR3 is 15 amino acids long. Written as DNA, the CDR3 is TGTGCCAGCAGCATCCCGGGACAGGTTACCTATGGCTACACCTTC. Amino acid sequence: CASSIPGQVTYGYTF.

This rearrangement joins TRBV9 to TRBJ2-1; TRBD2 matches at 7 bases. CDR3 length: 15 amino acids. J lost 5 bases, V lost 2 bases, and 7 bases had no gene match. Looked up from germline, CDR1 is SGDLS and CDR2 is YYNGEE. The CDR3 DNA is TGTGCCAGCAGCGTCGACGCTAGCGGAAACAATGAGCAGTTCTTC. Amino acid sequence: CASSVDASGNNEQFF.

This rearrangement joins TRBV5-5 to TRBJ2-1; 11 nucleotides agree with TRBD2. The CDR3 has 16 amino acids. Looked up from germline, CDR1 is SGHKS and CDR2 is YYEKEE (reference sequence). V was clipped by 4 bases and J by 6 bases; unmatched bases: 9. CDR3 coding DNA: TGTGCCAGCAGCGCCTCCGGGACTAGCGGCTTCAATGAGCAGTTCTTC. Its translation: CASSASGTSGFNEQFF.

The V call is TRBV27, the J call TRBJ2-1; 7 bases match TRBD2. The CDR3 consists of 14 residues. V lost 4 bases and J lost 16; bases outside the gene matches: 16. CDR1 is MNHEY and CDR2 is SMNVEV in the germline V gene (reference sequence). The CDR3 reads CASSSAGEGRELFF. The CDR3 DNA is TGTGCCAGCAGTTCCGCAGGAGAGGGGAGGGAGTTATTCTTC.

This clone has a single count. The V gene is TRBV25-1, the J gene TRBJ2-2; no firm D call. V dropped 2 bases and J dropped 6 bases, with 13 bases sitting between them. Germline lookup yields CDR1 MGHDK and CDR2 SYGVNS. The CDR3 is 15 amino acids. CDR3 DNA sequence: TGTGCCAGCAGTGAAGGCCTCCCCGGATCCGGGGAGCTGTTTTTT. Translation: CASSEGLPGSGELFF.

The table lists this clone with a few counts. CDR3 sequence (DNA): TGTGCCAGCAGCGCAGGGGCCTTAGCAGATACGCAGTATTTT. This translates into CASSAGALADTQYF. The chain recombines TRBV13 with TRBJ2-3; the D gene is possibly TRBD1 (6 bases). Trimming removed 5 bases at V and 4 bases at J, with 13 bases between. Germline assignment: CDR1 PRHDT and CDR2 FYEKMQ (reference sequence). The CDR3 extends over 14 amino acids.

V is TRBV18 and J is TRBJ2-1; D is perhaps TRBD1 (5 bases). The CDR3 is 15 amino acids. Germline-derived CDR1 and CDR2 are KGHSH and LQKENI. Trimming left V 2 bases short and J 4 bases short, with 12 bases between. The CDR3 region is CASSPAQGRYNEQFF. As DNA, the CDR3 is TGTGCCAGCTCACCAGCGCAGGGCCGATACAATGAGCAGTTCTTC.

The chain is built from TRBV7-6 and TRBJ2-7, with 9 positions matching TRBD1. The CDR3 has 14 amino acids. CDR1 SGHVS and CDR2 FNYEAQ come from the germline V gene. Losses at the gene ends were 6 bases for V and 7 bases for J; bases not matched to a gene: 10. The CDR3 sequence: CASRAGTGFDEQYF. The CDR3 coding sequence is TGTGCCAGCAGGGCCGGGACAGGGTTCGATGAGCAGTACTTC.

The table lists this clone with a few counts. The chain has TRBV2 and TRBJ2-4; 9 bases agree with TRBD1. Germline CDR1 SNHLY, CDR2 FYNNEI. The J segment lost 0 bases and the V segment lost 5 bases, leaving 5 bases of the junction unmatched. The CDR3 runs 16 residues. The CDR3 sequence: CASSSGGQGAKNIQYF. The CDR3 nucleotides read TGTGCCAGCAGTTCAGGGGGACAGGGAGCCAAAAACATTCAGTACTTC.

The chain couples TRBV12-5 to TRBJ1-1; perhaps TRBD1 as D (6 bases). This CDR3 is built from 13 residues. Between the trimmed V and J ends, which lost 7 bases and 4 bases, there was a span of 13 bases. Germline-derived CDR1 and CDR2 are LGHNT and FRNRAP. In DNA form, the CDR3 reads TGTGCTAGTGTCCTAGACAGGATCACTGAAGCTTTCTTT. This encodes CASVLDRITEAFF.

This sequence joins TRBV10-3 and TRBJ2-1; 8 bases map to TRBD1. The V gene end was trimmed by 11 bases and the J gene end by 0 bases; junction bases not matched to a gene: 6. Germline CDR1 and CDR2: ENHRY and SYGVKD. The CDR3 runs to 14 residues. The CDR3 spells CAAGQGGSYNEQFF. The DNA of the CDR3 is TGTGCCGCTGGACAGGGAGGCTCCTACAATGAGCAGTTCTTC.

Here the CDR3 DNA reads TGCGCCAGCAGCCCAGGGGATAATGAAAAACTGTTTTTT. This encodes CASSPGDNEKLFF. The chain is built from TRBV4-1 and TRBJ1-4; possible D gene TRBD1, 6 bases. Germline loops: CDR1 MGHRA, CDR2 YSYEKL. Deletions cut 4 bases from V and 4 bases from J, with 7 bases between. The length of the CDR3 is 13 residues.